This T cell receptor beta chain was retrieved from a study of T cell responses to AZD1222 COVID-19 vaccine. Regarding the study as a whole: Samples come after the peak T cell response, not at day 14. Nearly half of unique spike-specific TCRs reportedly avoided B.1.351 and B.1.1.7 mutated regions.

About this clone itself: Its cognate antigen is unknown.

The repertoire was sequenced with immunoSEQ multiplex PCR; TCRdb's copy has only in-frame clones and lacks some. This sample has about 100,000 clones; over 75% occur once, and the top ten carry 4% to 5%. This CDR3 spans 15 amino acids. Germline values: CDR1 KGHSY, CDR2 FQNENV. V lost 4 bases to trimming and J lost 5 bases; unmatched junction nucleotides: 9. The clonotype was recovered from an adult in good health. This specimen was peripheral blood, taken on day 0 of MenACWY control vaccination. The chain links TRBV16 to TRBJ2-7; 9 bases line up with TRBD1. CDR3 DNA sequence: TGTGCCAGCAGCCTGGCCGGGACAGGGCACCACGAGCAGTACTTC. Its translation: CASSLAGTGHHEQYF.